These 32 T cell receptor beta chains came from one sample sequenced in a study of blood T cell repertoires in COVID-19. Profiled with immunoSEQ multiplex PCR; TCRdb holds only in-frame clones, not every one. The table lists approximately 99,000 clones, around 86% of them singletons. The sample was peripheral blood. The receptors originated from a woman aged 70-85 years with acute or convalescent COVID-19.

The chain couples TRBV6-1 to TRBJ2-7; the D is unclear. This CDR3 region has 14 residues. CDR1 and CDR2 (germline): MNHNS, SASEGT. With 0 bases removed from V and 0 bases from J, the gap between germline ends came to 6 bases. CDR3 loop: CASSEAAVSYEQYF. CDR3 nucleotides: TGTGCCAGCAGTGAAGCGGCCGTCTCCTACGAGCAGTACTTC.

The chain combines TRBV4-3 with TRBJ1-2, with 7 bases aligning to TRBD1. After removal of 0 bases from V and 2 bases from J, the junction contained 3 bases not matched to a gene. Germline V lookup: CDR1 LGHNA, CDR2 YSLEER. This CDR3 contains 15 residues. CDR3 in amino acids: CASSQEDRNNYGYTF. The DNA for the CDR3 is TGCGCCAGCAGCCAAGAGGACAGGAACAACTATGGCTACACCTTC.

The rearrangement joins TRBV6-5 to TRBJ1-5; a weak D match, TRBD1 (6 bases). Trimming shortened V by 4 bases and J by 6 bases, and 19 bases separated the two germline ends. Germline loops: CDR1 MNHEY, CDR2 SVGAGI. This CDR3 region has 16 residues. CDR3 protein: CASSSFKNQGSQPQHF. CDR3 DNA sequence: TGTGCCAGCAGTTCGTTCAAGAATCAGGGGAGTCAGCCCCAGCATTTT.

V and J are TRBV5-1 and TRBJ1-3; 7 nucleotides line up with TRBD1. The CDR3 runs 16 residues. J was trimmed by 0 bases and V by 4 bases; bases with no gene match: 7. Germline-derived CDR1 and CDR2 are SGHRS and YFSETQ. The CDR3 DNA reads TGCGCCAGCAGCCCGGGACAGACCTTCTCTGGAAACACCATATATTTT. Its protein is CASSPGQTFSGNTIYF.

The rearrangement uses TRBV18 and TRBJ1-1, with a weak D call TRBD1 (5 bases). The V end lost 6 bases, the J end lost 6 bases, and 23 bases lay between the germline ends. CDR1 and CDR2 (germline): KGHSH, LQKENI. The CDR3 runs to 16 residues. The DNA of the CDR3 is TGTGCCAGCTCGATGGCCCAACGGGGGGGTAACGCTGAAGCTTTCTTT. Encoded protein: CASSMAQRGGNAEAFF.

The V and J genes are TRBV7-8 and TRBJ1-5, with 9 positions matching TRBD1. Germline V lookup: CDR1 SGHVS, CDR2 FQNEAQ. This CDR3 spans 16 amino acids. The J segment lost 6 bases and the V segment lost 5 bases, leaving 11 bases of the junction unmatched. The CDR3 region has the DNA TGTGCCAGCAGCAAGACAACAGGGGGCGCGGGTCAGCCCCAGCATTTT. Translation: CASSKTTGGAGQPQHF.

The J gene is TRBJ2-1, the V gene TRBV7-3; D is perhaps TRBD2 (6 bases). Germline V gives CDR1 SGHTA, CDR2 FQGTGA. This CDR3 comprises 14 residues. The V end lost 6 bases, the J end lost 5 bases, and 14 bases lay between the germline ends. Here the CDR3 reads CASRSSGGNNEQFF. In DNA, the CDR3 is TGTGCCAGCAGGAGCAGTGGGGGGAACAATGAGCAGTTCTTC. Supplemented by reference TRBV7-3 and TRBJ2-1, the full variable domain reads GAGVSQTPSNKVTEKGKYVELRCDPISGHTALYWYRQSLGQGPEFLIYFQGTGAADDSGLPNDRFFAVRPEGSVSTLKIQRTERGDSAVYLCASRSSGGNNEQFFGPGTRLTVL.

The rearrangement joins TRBV7-3 to TRBJ2-1; 12 bases are a match to TRBD2. CDR1 SGHTA and CDR2 FQGTGA come from the germline V gene. The CDR3 has 17 amino acids. J was trimmed by 0 bases and V by 5 bases; bases with no gene match: 5. CDR3 in amino acids: CASSPLTSGSSYNEQFF. CDR3 nucleotides: TGTGCCAGCAGCCCTCTGACTAGCGGGAGCTCCTACAATGAGCAGTTCTTC.

This sequence joins TRBV19 and TRBJ2-1; 7 bases agree with TRBD1. The CDR3 loop spans 13 amino acids. Germline V gene sequence: CDR1 LNHDA, CDR2 SQIVND (reference sequence). J gave up 10 bases and V 3 bases, and 6 bases lay outside the gene matches. CDR3 amino acids: CASSIPGQREQFF. For the CDR3, the DNA is TGTGCCAGTAGTATCCCGGGACAGAGAGAGCAGTTCTTC.

V is TRBV18 and J is TRBJ1-5; 7 bases align to TRBD1. The junction had 5 bases not matched to a gene; V was cut back by 2 bases and J by 4 bases. The CDR3 is made up of 15 amino acids. Germline CDR1 is KGHSH and CDR2 is LQKENI. CDR3 nucleotides: TGTGCCAGCTCACCAGGGGGGACAGCTAATCAGCCCCAGCATTTT. It specifies CASSPGGTANQPQHF.

V is TRBV11-3 and J is TRBJ2-2, with D possibly TRBD1 on 6 matching bases. The CDR3 is made up of 16 amino acids. Germline V gene data show CDR1 as SGHNT and CDR2 as YENEEA. The ends were cut back, 0 bases at V and 7 bases at J, with 15 bases in the middle. The CDR3 bases are TGTGCCAGCAGCTTAGAATCACAGGGCTTAGGCGGGGAGCTGTTTTTT. The encoded protein is CASSLESQGLGGELFF.

This clone has more than one count but fewer than ten. This chain connects TRBV10-1 to TRBJ1-2; D ambiguous. Germline CDR1 and CDR2: WNHNN and SYGVQD (reference sequence). There are 14 residues in the CDR3. The CDR3 DNA sequence: TGCGCGTCTAGTAAAGGCGTCAACCTCTATGGCTACACCTTC. Residues: CASSKGVNLYGYTF.

Only a few counts were recorded for this clone. The chain recombines TRBV7-9 with TRBJ1-2, with 11 nucleotides matching TRBD1. CDR1 and CDR2 from the germline V gene are SEHNR and FQNEAQ (reference sequence). V trimming: 8 bases; J trimming: 11 bases; junction bases outside the gene matches: 10. CDR3 length: 13 residues. CDR3 region: CASGDRGFLRYTF. CDR3 sequence (DNA): TGTGCCAGCGGGGACAGGGGGTTTTTGAGATACACCTTC. Supplemented by reference TRBV7-9 and TRBJ1-2, the full variable domain reads DTGVSQNPRHKITKRGQNVTFRCDPISEHNRLYWYRQTLGQGPEFLTYFQNEAQLEKSRLLSDRFSAERPKGSFSTLEIQRTEQGDSAMYLCASGDRGFLRYTFGSGTRLTVV.

The chain links TRBV28 to TRBJ2-1, with a possible D match to TRBD1 (7 bases). Trimming removed 2 bases from V and 3 bases from J, with 11 bases in between. Germline V lookup: CDR1 MDHEN, CDR2 SYDVKM. The CDR3 consists of 15 residues. Here the CDR3 DNA reads TGTGCCAGCAGTTTACAGGGGGGCCACTACAATGAGCAGTTCTTC. It is translated as CASSLQGGHYNEQFF.

This clone was observed a few times. V is TRBV6-5 and J is TRBJ1-1; D is possibly TRBD1 (5 bases). The germline gives CDR1 MNHEY, CDR2 SVGAGI. The CDR3 has 14 residues. The V end lost 7 bases, the J end lost 4 bases, and 16 bases lay between the germline ends. The CDR3 DNA follows: TGTGCCAGCACCCCCGACAGTGCCGGCACTGAAGCTTTCTTT. The encoded protein is CASTPDSAGTEAFF.

The J gene is TRBJ1-2, the V gene TRBV5-6; 10 nucleotides align to TRBD1. The CDR3 has 17 residues. CDR1 and CDR2 from the germline V gene are SGHDT and YYEEEE. The ends lost 5 bases at V and 4 bases at J; junction bases unmatched: 14. The CDR3 sequence is CASRRRTGGPLSYGYTF. The CDR3 DNA reads TGTGCCAGCAGGCGACGGACAGGGGGGCCGTTAAGCTATGGCTACACCTTC.

This chain joins TRBV6-6 and TRBJ1-5; 10 bases fit TRBD1. The CDR3 runs 15 residues. V lost 7 bases to trimming and J lost 4 bases; unmatched junction nucleotides: 7. CDR1 MNHNY and CDR2 SVGAGI come from the germline V gene (reference sequence). In DNA form, the CDR3 reads TGTGCCAGCACCCCCGGGACAGGGGCAAATCAGCCCCAGCATTTT. Protein: CASTPGTGANQPQHF.

The genes are TRBV27 and TRBJ1-5, with D tentatively TRBD1 (6 bases). V gave up 2 bases and J gave up 5 bases, with 13 bases separating them. The CDR3 has 15 amino acids. Germline CDR1 reads MNHEY; CDR2 reads SMNVEV (reference sequence). The DNA for the CDR3 is TGTGCCAGCAGTTTAGGCCAGGGGTGGCATCAGCCCCAGCATTTT. Protein: CASSLGQGWHQPQHF.

The genes are TRBV7-6 and TRBJ2-7, with 8 bases that match TRBD1. After removal of 5 bases from V and 0 bases from J, the junction contained 6 bases not matched to a gene. The CDR3 consists of 15 residues. In germline, CDR1 is SGHVS, CDR2 FNYEAQ. CDR3 region: CASSPGQGLSYEQYF. The CDR3 bases are TGTGCCAGCAGCCCTGGACAGGGACTCTCCTACGAGCAGTACTTC.

Only one count was recorded for this clone. V gene TRBV7-7 combines with J gene TRBJ2-3; TRBD1 matches 8 bases. Unmatched junction bases numbered 10, after V lost 5 bases and J lost 6 bases. The CDR3 loop spans 15 amino acids. The germline CDR1 and CDR2 sequences are SSHAT and FNYEAQ (reference sequence). The DNA of the CDR3 is TGTGCCAGCAGCGTGACAGGGGCCCAGGTCGATACGCAGTATTTT. Protein sequence: CASSVTGAQVDTQYF.

CDR3 sequence (DNA): TGCGCCAGCAGCTTGAGGCAGGGAGAGACCCAGTACTTC. As protein: CASSLRQGETQYF. The chain carries TRBV5-1 and TRBJ2-5; maybe TRBD1 (5 bases). The ends were cut back, 1 base at V and 4 bases at J, with 8 bases in the middle. This CDR3 has 13 amino acids. The germline V gene encodes CDR1 SGHRS and CDR2 YFSETQ.

This sequence joins TRBV7-2 and TRBJ2-3; 11 bases agree with TRBD1. Germline V lookup: CDR1 SGHTA, CDR2 FQGNSA. The CDR3 totals 14 residues. The V and J ends lost 8 bases and 5 bases, in that order; junction bases with no gene match: 6. The CDR3 DNA sequence: TGTGCCAGCGGAAGGACAGGGGGCGTAGATACGCAGTATTTT. Amino acids: CASGRTGGVDTQYF.

The chain is built from TRBV10-3 and TRBJ2-7; TRBD1 matches at 9 bases. Germline V gene lookup returns CDR1 ENHRY and CDR2 SYGVKD. V shed 2 bases and J 2 bases; nucleotides not matched to a gene: 4. The CDR3 extends over 15 amino acids. The CDR3 DNA reads TGTGCCATCAGTGAGGGACAGGGGCGAACCTACGAGCAGTACTTC. It is translated as CAISEGQGRTYEQYF.

This chain links TRBV19 with TRBJ1-2; 9 bases match TRBD1. The germline CDR1 and CDR2 sequences are LNHDA and SQIVND (reference sequence). The CDR3 consists of 15 residues. J was trimmed by 2 bases and V by 5 bases; bases with no gene match: 6. CDR3 residues: CASSVKTGGNYGYTF. The CDR3 DNA is TGTGCCAGTAGTGTCAAGACAGGGGGGAACTATGGCTACACCTTC.

The V gene is TRBV6-5, the J gene TRBJ2-5, with TRBD2 identical over 13 bases. The ends lost 7 bases at V and 4 bases at J; junction bases unmatched: 3. Germline V lookup: CDR1 MNHEY, CDR2 SVGAGI. This CDR3 spans 14 amino acids. The CDR3 spells CASTGLAGAETQYF. CDR3 sequence (DNA): TGTGCCAGCACAGGACTAGCGGGAGCAGAGACCCAGTACTTC.

This clone was detected only a few times. The rearrangement uses TRBV5-6 and TRBJ2-5; D is perhaps TRBD2 (6 bases). The V and J ends lost 3 bases and 1 base respectively, with 13 bases between them. The CDR3 sequence is 15 residues long. Germline V gene lookup returns CDR1 SGHDT and CDR2 YYEEEE. For the CDR3, the DNA is TGTGCCAGCAGCTCCCGGGACTTCGGCCAAGAGACCCAGTACTTC. Its translation is CASSSRDFGQETQYF.

CDR3 sequence (DNA): TGTGCCAGCAGCTTAGGGTCGGGGACAGGGGGAGAGACCCAGTACTTC. Translating it yields CASSLGSGTGGETQYF. This chain links TRBV7-3 with TRBJ2-5, with 11 bases lining up with TRBD1. CDR3 length: 16 residues. After removal of 2 bases from V and 4 bases from J, the junction contained 6 bases not matched to a gene. Germline V lookup: CDR1 SGHTA, CDR2 FQGTGA.

This clone was recorded a few times. This chain uses TRBV7-8 with TRBJ1-5; 9 bases map to TRBD1. The CDR3 is 16 residues long. V lost 1 base, J lost 5 bases, and 6 bases stayed unmatched. Germline-derived CDR1 and CDR2 are SGHVS and FQNEAQ. Here the CDR3 reads CASSLGDRVFDQPQHF. The CDR3 nucleotides are TGTGCCAGCAGCTTAGGGGACAGGGTTTTCGATCAGCCCCAGCATTTT.

The V gene is TRBV7-2, the J gene TRBJ2-2; 8 nucleotides match TRBD1. From germline, CDR1 is SGHTA and CDR2 FQGNSA. The V segment lost 2 bases and the J segment 6 bases; nucleotides outside the gene matches: 8. CDR3 length: 16 residues. The CDR3 loop reads CASSLQGANLAGELFF. Here the CDR3 DNA reads TGTGCCAGCAGCTTACAGGGGGCGAATCTAGCCGGGGAGCTGTTTTTT.

The chain joins TRBV2 to TRBJ2-7, with TRBD1 matching 9 bases. The CDR3 totals 15 residues. Germline values: CDR1 SNHLY, CDR2 FYNNEI. Unmatched junction bases numbered 9, after V lost 7 bases and J lost 2 bases. CDR3 amino acids: CASKTNRQGAYEQYF. The CDR3 bases are TGTGCCAGCAAGACGAATCGACAGGGGGCCTACGAGCAGTACTTC.

J is TRBJ1-2 and V is TRBV11-2; 8 positions agree with TRBD1. The CDR3 runs 14 residues. Germline-derived CDR1 and CDR2 are SGHAT and FQNNGV. V shed 3 bases, J shed 7 bases, and the junction held 7 bases outside the gene matches. The CDR3 nucleotides read TGTGCCAGCAGCTTTCTACCACAGGGGGGTGGCTACACCTTC. As protein: CASSFLPQGGGYTF.

This clone was seen more than once but under ten times. This rearrangement joins TRBV5-5 to TRBJ1-3; D gene unclear. V lost 6 bases and J 1 base, leaving 14 bases between the germline ends. The CDR3 is 15 residues long. CDR1 is SGHKS and CDR2 is YYEKEE in the germline V gene (reference sequence). CDR3 coding DNA: TGTGCCAGCAACCTGGGTTGGGCATCTGGAAACACCATATATTTT. This translates into CASNLGWASGNTIYF.